This T cell receptor beta chain came from a study of blood T cell repertoires in COVID-19. In the study overall: Sources were T cells, B-cell-depleted T cells, or PBMCs; the material itself was cDNA or gDNA.

V dropped 5 bases and J dropped 4 bases, with 13 bases sitting between them. The germline V gene has CDR1 SGHTS and CDR2 YDEGEE. The CDR3 loop spans 13 amino acids. Assay: immunoSEQ multiplex PCR; the TCRdb copy retains only in-frame clones and omits some. The data show about 42,000 clones, 75% to 90% seen once. The origin of this receptor is a human donor in a cohort sampled during active COVID-19. V and J are TRBV5-8 and TRBJ2-7; D might be TRBD2 (5 bases). Source material: peripheral blood. The CDR3 coding sequence is TGTGCCAGCAGGAGTCGGGGATCGTACGAGCAGTACTTC. Its translation is CASRSRGSYEQYF.